Listed here are 19 T cell receptor beta chains from one sample, sequenced in a study of T cells expressing NK-cell markers (dated by TCRdb to about 2020). The library was produced with 5' RACE. Sequencing used an Illumina HiSeq 2000. The reads went through TCRdb reprocessing, and each CDR3 protein sequence gets one entry with no DNA. This sample's listing comprises about 460,000 distinct CDR3 sequences. Over 1.3% of the sample is in the top ten clones. The specimen sequenced was blood T cells: a sorted CD56 or NKG2C T cell subset, CD4+ or CD8+ T cells, or bulk PBMC T cells (not recorded which). The receptors were sampled from a woman between 50 and 59 years old in good health. Donor details come from another sample of the same person, matched by shared clones.

The J gene is TRBJ2-4, the V gene TRBV13. The CDR3 sequence is 12 residues long. Germline CDR1 reads PRHDT; CDR2 reads FYEKMQ (reference sequence). This chain's CDR3 is CASSSAKNIQYF.

J is TRBJ2-3 and V is TRBV11-2; TCRdb indicates TRBD1, and absent DNA this call remains unverified. CDR3 size: 16 residues. CDR1 is SGHAT and CDR2 is FQNNGV in the germline V gene. The CDR3 protein is CASSLDLGGSGDTQYF.

The rearrangement links TRBV12-3 or TRBV12-4 to TRBJ1-1. The CDR3 totals 14 residues. Here the CDR3 reads CASSQMKGGTEAFF.

This chain links TRBV24-1 with TRBJ2-3; TCRdb's assignment of TRBD1 cannot be checked, as there is no DNA. Germline V CDR1 and CDR2: KGHDR, SFDVKD. This CDR3 comprises 14 residues. This chain's CDR3 is CATRSGGFTDTQYF.

The genes are TRBV5-1 and TRBJ1-1. The CDR3 contains 14 residues. Per the germline V gene, CDR1 is SGHRS and CDR2 is YFSETQ. The CDR3 here is CASSRLGGNTEAFF.

V and J are TRBV25-1 and TRBJ2-3; TCRdb names TRBD2, which stays unverified in the absence of DNA. This CDR3 has 15 amino acids. Germline V lookup: CDR1 MGHDK, CDR2 SYGVNS. The CDR3 is CASSEPGLYTDTQYF. Supplemented by reference TRBV25-1 and TRBJ2-3, the full variable domain reads EADIYQTPRYLVIGTGKKITLECSQTMGHDKMYWYQQDPGMELHLIHYSYGVNSTEKGDLSSESTVSRIRTEHFPLTLESARPSHTSQYLCASSEPGLYTDTQYFGPGTRLTVL.

The V call is TRBV5-1, the J call TRBJ2-1; there is no DNA to check the TCRdb D call of TRBD1. This CDR3 is built from 14 residues. CDR1 and CDR2 (germline): SGHRS, YFSETQ. The CDR3 sequence: CASGQGRNSNEQFF.

This chain joins TRBV5-1 and TRBJ2-6; TCRdb indicates TRBD1, and absent DNA this call remains unverified. The CDR3 has 15 residues. Germline lookup yields CDR1 SGHRS and CDR2 YFSETQ. This CDR3 reads CASGTGGSGANVLTF.

This chain uses TRBV12-3 or TRBV12-4 with TRBJ1-1. This CDR3 contains 14 residues. CDR3 sequence: CASSSRAANTEAFF.

J is TRBJ2-1 and V is TRBV4-1; TCRdb's D call of TRBD1 is untestable without DNA. The CDR3 sequence is 15 residues long. Germline V gene lookup returns CDR1 MGHRA and CDR2 YSYEKL. The CDR3 loop is CASSQDRGWGSEQFF.

J is TRBJ2-5 and V is TRBV6-2 or TRBV6-3; the TRBD1 assignment by TCRdb is unverifiable without DNA. This CDR3 is 13 amino acids long. Germline CDR1 reads MNHEY; CDR2 reads SVGEGT. This CDR3 reads CASTLDRVRTQYF.

The CDR3 loop reads CASSLAGQGGLYEQYF. The chain carries TRBV12-3 or TRBV12-4 and TRBJ2-7; TCRdb's D call, TRBD1, is unchecked because there is no DNA. This CDR3 has 16 residues.

The gene calls are TRBV9 and TRBJ1-5. Per the germline V gene, CDR1 is SGDLS and CDR2 is YYNGEE. This CDR3 has 14 amino acids. CDR3 sequence: CASSRGIANQPQHF.

The chain links TRBV12-3 or TRBV12-4 to TRBJ2-1; the TRBD2 assignment by TCRdb is unverifiable without DNA. The CDR3 has 17 residues. The CDR3 sequence: CASSRALAGGSYNEQFF.

The chain employs TRBV15 and TRBJ2-1; TCRdb's assignment of TRBD1 cannot be checked, as there is no DNA. CDR1 is LNHNV and CDR2 is YYDKDF in the germline V gene (reference sequence). The CDR3 runs to 16 residues. The CDR3 spells CATSLAGTTLSNEQFF.

The chain links TRBV11-2 to TRBJ2-3; there is no DNA to check the TCRdb D call of TRBD2. This CDR3 spans 13 amino acids. Germline V gives CDR1 SGHAT, CDR2 FQNNGV. The CDR3 here is CATAVGSKDTQYF.

The rearrangement joins TRBV29-1 to TRBJ2-5. The CDR3 is 12 residues long. The germline CDR1 and CDR2 sequences are SQVTM and ANQGSEA. CDR3 protein: CSIRGVAETQYF.

J is TRBJ2-5 and V is TRBV29-1; TCRdb gives TRBD1 as the D gene, but with no DNA this cannot be confirmed. The CDR3 contains 12 residues. Germline V gives CDR1 SQVTM, CDR2 ANQGSEA. CDR3 residues: CSVRGRQETQYF.

The rearrangement links TRBV28 to TRBJ2-3; TCRdb returns TRBD2, unconfirmable since there is no DNA. Germline V CDR1 and CDR2: MDHEN, SYDVKM. The CDR3 contains 16 residues. CDR3 in amino acids: CASDASGRTQPDTQYF. The complete variable domain, with remaining parts taken from reference TRBV28 and TRBJ2-3, reads DVKVTQSSRYLVKRTGEKVFLECVQDMDHENMFWYRQDPGLGLRLIYFSYDVKMKEKGDIPEGYSVSREKKERFSLILESASTNQTSMYLCASDASGRTQPDTQYFGPGTRLTVL.